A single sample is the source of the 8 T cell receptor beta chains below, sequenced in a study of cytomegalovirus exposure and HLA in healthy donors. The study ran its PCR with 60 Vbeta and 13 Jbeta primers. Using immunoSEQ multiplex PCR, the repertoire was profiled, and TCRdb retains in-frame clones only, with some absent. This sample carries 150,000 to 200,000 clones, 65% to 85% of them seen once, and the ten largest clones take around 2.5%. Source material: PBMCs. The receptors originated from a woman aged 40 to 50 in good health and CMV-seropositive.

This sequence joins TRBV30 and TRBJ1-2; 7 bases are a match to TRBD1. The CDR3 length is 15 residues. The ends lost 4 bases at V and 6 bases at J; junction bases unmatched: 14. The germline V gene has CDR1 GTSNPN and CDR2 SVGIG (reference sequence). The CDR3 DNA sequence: TGTGCCTGGATTCGAGGGGCCAGGGGGATACATGGCTACACCTTC. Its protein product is CAWIRGARGIHGYTF.

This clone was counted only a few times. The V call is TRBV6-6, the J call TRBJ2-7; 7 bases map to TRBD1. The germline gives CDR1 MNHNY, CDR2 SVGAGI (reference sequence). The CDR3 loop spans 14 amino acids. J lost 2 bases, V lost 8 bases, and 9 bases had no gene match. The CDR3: CASGKQGITYEQYF. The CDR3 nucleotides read TGTGCCAGCGGAAAACAGGGGATAACCTACGAGCAGTACTTC.

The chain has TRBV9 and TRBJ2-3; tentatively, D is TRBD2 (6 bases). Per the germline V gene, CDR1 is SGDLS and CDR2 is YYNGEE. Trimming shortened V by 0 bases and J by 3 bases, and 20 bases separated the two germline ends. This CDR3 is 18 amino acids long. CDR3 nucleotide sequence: TGTGCCAGCAGCGTAGCTTCGGTAGGGCGGGGCCTTACAGATACGCAGTATTTT. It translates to CASSVASVGRGLTDTQYF.

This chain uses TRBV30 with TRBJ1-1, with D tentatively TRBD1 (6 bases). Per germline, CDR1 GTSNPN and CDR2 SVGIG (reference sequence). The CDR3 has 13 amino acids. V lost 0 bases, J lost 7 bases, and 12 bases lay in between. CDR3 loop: CAWSVRGLVEAFF. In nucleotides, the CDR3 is TGTGCCTGGAGTGTTAGGGGGTTGGTTGAAGCTTTCTTT.

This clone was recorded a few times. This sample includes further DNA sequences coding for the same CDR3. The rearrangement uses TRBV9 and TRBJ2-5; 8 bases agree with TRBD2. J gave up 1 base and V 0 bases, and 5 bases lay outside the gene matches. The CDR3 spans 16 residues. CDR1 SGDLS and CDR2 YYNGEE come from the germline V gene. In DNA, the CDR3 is TGTGCCAGCAGCGTAGGAAGCGGGAGAGCCCAAGAGACCCAGTACTTC. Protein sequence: CASSVGSGRAQETQYF.

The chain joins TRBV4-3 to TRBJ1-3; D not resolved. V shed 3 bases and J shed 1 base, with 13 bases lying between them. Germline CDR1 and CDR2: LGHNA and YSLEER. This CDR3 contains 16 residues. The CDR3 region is CASSQWTAGSGNTIYF. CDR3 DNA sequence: TGCGCCAGCAGCCAGTGGACGGCGGGGTCTGGAAACACCATATATTTT.

Here the CDR3 reads CASSLAGGAPDTQYF. The CDR3 bases are TGTGCCAGTAGTTTAGCGGGGGGGGCCCCAGATACGCAGTATTTT. The gene calls are TRBV19 and TRBJ2-3, with 11 bases that match TRBD2. The CDR3 contains 15 residues. V trimming: 5 bases; J trimming: 4 bases; junction bases outside the gene matches: 5. CDR1 and CDR2 from the germline V gene are LNHDA and SQIVND (reference sequence). Full variable domain (outside the CDR3, taken from reference TRBV19 and TRBJ2-3): DGGITQSPKYLFRKEGQNVTLSCEQNLNHDAMYWYRQDPGQGLRLIYYSQIVNDFQKGDIAEGYSVSREKKESFPLTVTSAQKNPTAFYLCASSLAGGAPDTQYFGPGTRLTVL.

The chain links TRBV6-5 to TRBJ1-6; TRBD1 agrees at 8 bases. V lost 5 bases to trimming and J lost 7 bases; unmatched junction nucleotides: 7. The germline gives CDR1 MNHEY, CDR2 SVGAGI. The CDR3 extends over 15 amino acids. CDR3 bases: TGTGCCAGCAGTCCCGGACAGGGCTTCAATTCACCCCTCCACTTT. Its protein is CASSPGQGFNSPLHF.